This is a list of T cell receptor beta chains from one sample in a study of T cells expressing NK-cell markers. No DNA is given; TCRdb re-called the 5' RACE reads and lists each CDR3 protein once. The specimen's table records approximately 550,000 distinct CDR3 sequences. The material sequenced was blood T cells: a sorted CD56 or NKG2C T cell subset, CD4+ or CD8+ T cells, or bulk PBMC T cells (not recorded which). These receptors all come from a man younger than 30 in good health. The CDR3 runs from the conserved cysteine through the conserved F or W.

V: TRBV5-6; J: TRBJ2-1; CDR3: CASSLRLQWRYNEQFF
V: TRBV7-2; J: TRBJ2-1; CDR3: CASSLTRERAHEQFF
V: TRBV2; J: TRBJ2-1; CDR3: CASSTGGNEQFF
V: TRBV20-1; J: TRBJ2-7; CDR3: CSATDRGAAYEQYF
V: TRBV12-3/TRBV12-4; J: TRBJ2-1; CDR3: CASTKKILATSYNEQFF
V: TRBV7-3; J: TRBJ2-3; CDR3: CASSFQGRGTDTQYF
V: TRBV3-1; J: TRBJ2-5; CDR3: CASSRTGATTSETQYF
V: TRBV27; J: TRBJ1-5; CDR3: CASREGLGFGPQHF
V: TRBV10-3; J: TRBJ2-7; CDR3: CAISEPGGTGGSYEQYF
V: TRBV15; J: TRBJ2-3; CDR3: CATSRGQITDTQYF